The 20 T cell receptor beta chains given below trace back to one sample, sequenced in a study of CD8 T cells in ankylosing spondylitis. TCRdb itself ran the 5' RACE reads through MiXCR, one entry per CDR3 protein. The table lists some 37,000 distinct CDR3 sequences, over 10% of them singletons. Source material: synovial fluid, either unsorted or a sorted T cell fraction (not recorded which). These receptors were obtained from a male donor with ankylosing spondylitis.

The chain has TRBV7-9 and TRBJ1-1; D is uncertain. CDR1 and CDR2 (germline): SEHNR, FQNEAQ (reference sequence). This CDR3 has 12 amino acids. The ends were cut back, 5 bases at V and 6 bases at J, with 10 bases in the middle. CDR3 DNA: TGTGCCAGCAGCCTACAGATGGCTGAAGCTTTCTTT. Amino acids: CASSLQMAEAFF.

This clonotype was seen at least ten times. The chain has TRBV11-2 and TRBJ2-3; TRBD1 might be the D (6 bases). The V end was cut by 5 bases, the J end by 4 bases, with 10 bases between. The CDR3 is 13 amino acids. The germline V gene encodes CDR1 SGHAT and CDR2 FQNNGV. The CDR3 protein is CASSPGTSDTQYF. The DNA for the CDR3 is TGTGCCAGCAGCCCCGGGACATCAGATACGCAGTATTTT.

This clonotype was seen many times. V is TRBV27 and J is TRBJ2-7, with D maybe TRBD2 (6 bases). This CDR3 has 12 residues. Germline V CDR1 and CDR2: MNHEY, SMNVEV (reference sequence). V was cut by 5 bases and J by 7 bases, with 12 bases left in between. The CDR3 DNA reads as TGTGCCAGCAGTCTCCGGGGGAGGGAGCAGTACTTC. Encoded protein: CASSLRGREQYF.

This clonotype was seen once. The genes are TRBV28 and TRBJ1-4; the D is unclear. The germline V gene has CDR1 MDHEN and CDR2 SYDVKM. The length of the CDR3 is 15 residues. V lost 7 bases and J 11 bases, leaving 23 bases between the germline ends. The CDR3 DNA follows: TGTGCCAGCACTCGTAGACACTCACCCCCGGGGAAACTGTTTTTT. This translates into CASTRRHSPPGKLFF.

This clonotype was detected only a few times. V is TRBV28 and J is TRBJ2-3; no clear D gene. CDR3 length: 13 residues. Per the germline V gene, CDR1 is MDHEN and CDR2 is SYDVKM. Trimming took off 7 bases at V and 1 base at J, with 9 bases between the two ends. The CDR3 loop is CASNDLGTDTQYF. CDR3 in DNA: TGTGCCAGCAATGATCTGGGCACAGATACGCAGTATTTT. The variable domain in full, completed from reference TRBV28 and TRBJ2-3, reads DVKVTQSSRYLVKRTGEKVFLECVQDMDHENMFWYRQDPGLGLRLIYFSYDVKMKEKGDIPEGYSVSREKKERFSLILESASTNQTSMYLCASNDLGTDTQYFGPGTRLTVL.

V and J are TRBV4-1 and TRBJ2-3; tentatively, D is TRBD2 (6 bases). Trimming left V 2 bases short and J 2 bases short, with 11 bases between. This CDR3 spans 15 amino acids. CDR1 is MGHRA, CDR2 YSYEKL, per germline. The CDR3 DNA sequence: TGCGCCAGCAGCCAACGGGCGGGGTTCACAGATACGCAGTATTTT. Its translation is CASSQRAGFTDTQYF.

This clonotype turned up a few times. DNA of the CDR3: TGTGCCAGCAGCCCAAGTGGGAGCGTCCACGAGCAGTACTTC. It is translated as CASSPSGSVHEQYF. This chain joins TRBV9 and TRBJ2-7, with a weak D call TRBD2 (5 bases). This CDR3 is 14 amino acids long. Germline assignment: CDR1 SGDLS and CDR2 YYNGEE. Trimming stripped 4 bases from V and 5 bases from J, with 16 bases between.

This chain links TRBV7-2 with TRBJ1-6, with TRBD1 identical over 7 bases. V dropped 1 base and J dropped 5; count of bases not matched to a gene: 2. This CDR3 has 15 amino acids. CDR1 and CDR2 from the germline V gene are SGHTA and FQGNSA. The CDR3 reads CASSLGTGDNSPLHF. As DNA, the CDR3 is TGTGCCAGCAGCTTAGGCACAGGGGATAATTCACCCCTCCACTTT.

The count of this clonotype is one. The rearrangement joins TRBV5-1 to TRBJ1-6; perhaps TRBD1 as D (6 bases). Germline-derived CDR1 and CDR2 are SGHRS and YFSETQ. This CDR3 contains 14 residues. V lost 7 bases to trimming and J lost 7 bases, with 15 bases between them. In DNA form, the CDR3 reads TGCGCCAGCGGCCTCGGGGGCCGGAATTCACCCCTCCACTTT. This translates into CASGLGGRNSPLHF. Supplemented by reference TRBV5-1 and TRBJ1-6, the full variable domain reads KAGVTQTPRYLIKTRGQQVTLSCSPISGHRSVSWYQQTPGQGLQFLFEYFSETQRNKGNFPGRFSGRQFSNSRSEMNVSTLELGDSALYLCASGLGGRNSPLHFGNGTRLTVT.

V usage is TRBV6-5 and J usage is TRBJ2-7, with D perhaps TRBD1 or TRBD2 (5 bases each). Germline V gene data show CDR1 as MNHEY and CDR2 as SVGAGI. This CDR3 region has 15 residues. Deletions cut 0 bases from V and 0 bases from J, with 9 bases between. The CDR3 spells CASSYSMGDSYEQYF. The DNA of the CDR3 is TGTGCCAGCAGTTACTCGATGGGGGACTCCTACGAGCAGTACTTC.

This clonotype has only a few counts. The chain carries TRBV5-1 and TRBJ1-1; D call uncertain. CDR3 size: 12 residues. CDR1 is SGHRS, CDR2 YFSETQ, per germline. Trimming took off 6 bases at V and 6 bases at J, with 12 bases between the two ends. The DNA of the CDR3 is TGCGCCAGCAAAGTCTCGGAGGCTGAAGCTTTCTTT. Its translation is CASKVSEAEAFF.

This clonotype has at least ten counts. This rearrangement joins TRBV5-1 to TRBJ2-3; 8 bases line up with TRBD2. Germline V gene lookup returns CDR1 SGHRS and CDR2 YFSETQ. This CDR3 spans 15 amino acids. The V gene end was trimmed by 4 bases and the J gene end by 4 bases; junction bases not matched to a gene: 8. The CDR3 reads CASSDPGLGPDTQYF. DNA for the CDR3: TGCGCCAGCAGCGATCCGGGACTAGGGCCAGATACGCAGTATTTT.

There are a few counts of this clonotype. V is TRBV12-3 or TRBV12-4 and J is TRBJ1-5, with D unresolved. Deletions cut 1 base from V and 6 bases from J, with 1 base between. CDR3 length: 11 residues. DNA for the CDR3: TGTGCCAGCAGTTTAGGTCAGCCCCAGCATTTT. It is translated as CASSLGQPQHF.

In its sample, this clonotype ranks as medium-sized. The chain recombines TRBV20-1 with TRBJ2-1, with D tentatively TRBD2 (6 bases). Trimming cost V 6 bases and J 6 bases, with 18 bases left between them. From germline, CDR1 is DFQATT and CDR2 SNEGSKA (reference sequence). CDR3 length equals 14 residues. The CDR3 loop is CSATPGGVGNEQFF. The CDR3 DNA is TGCAGTGCCACCCCCGGGGGAGTGGGCAATGAGCAGTTCTTC.

This clonotype was observed a handful of times. V gene TRBV5-1 combines with J gene TRBJ2-2; D tentatively reads TRBD1 or TRBD2 (5 bases each). From germline, CDR1 is SGHRS and CDR2 YFSETQ. Trimming pared 6 bases from V and 5 bases from J, leaving 17 bases between. The CDR3 extends over 15 amino acids. The CDR3 sequence is CASTLTLGTTGELFF. In DNA, the CDR3 is TGCGCCAGCACCCTTACCTTAGGGACGACCGGGGAGCTGTTTTTT.

This clonotype was observed a few times. The J gene is TRBJ1-1, the V gene TRBV20-1, with D maybe TRBD1 (5 bases). The V end was cut by 4 bases, the J end by 5 bases, with 23 bases between. CDR3 length: 16 residues. CDR1 DFQATT and CDR2 SNEGSKA come from the germline V gene (reference sequence). The CDR3 region is CSANDARGRGVTEAFF. The CDR3 nucleotides are TGCAGTGCTAACGATGCTCGGGGCCGAGGAGTGACTGAAGCTTTCTTT.

This clonotype was detected ten times or more. The chain uses TRBV24-1 and TRBJ2-3; 7 nucleotides align to TRBD2. The V gene's germline CDR1 is KGHDR and CDR2 SFDVKD. The V and J ends lost 4 bases and 1 base, in that order; junction bases with no gene match: 10. The CDR3 contains 17 residues. The CDR3 sequence is CATSESPLAAGTDTQYF. The CDR3 nucleotides read TGTGCCACCAGTGAGTCCCCCCTAGCGGCCGGCACAGATACGCAGTATTTT.

This clonotype was picked up a small number of times. V usage is TRBV6-1 and J usage is TRBJ2-2; no reliable D call. The germline V and J ends were trimmed by 1 base and 7 bases, with 13 bases remaining between them. Germline V gene sequence: CDR1 MNHNS, CDR2 SASEGT. CDR3 length: 15 residues. CDR3 DNA sequence: TGTGCCAGCAGTGAAGTAAGGTGGCTGGGCGGGGAGCTGTTTTTT. Encoded protein: CASSEVRWLGGELFF.

The gene calls are TRBV19 and TRBJ2-7, with D unresolved. The germline V gene has CDR1 LNHDA and CDR2 SQIVND (reference sequence). The CDR3 length is 15 residues. Trimming cost V 5 bases and J 0 bases, with 14 bases left between them. CDR3 loop: CASSATVSPSYEQYF. In DNA, the CDR3 is TGTGCCAGTAGTGCGACCGTATCCCCCTCCTACGAGCAGTACTTC.

This chain uses TRBV29-1 with TRBJ2-1, with 10 nucleotides matching TRBD1. CDR3 size: 14 residues. Germline V gene data show CDR1 as SQVTM and CDR2 as ANQGSEA. The ends lost 7 bases at V and 3 bases at J; junction bases unmatched: 6. The CDR3 bases are TGCAGCGCGACAGGGGGCGAGGTCTACAATGAGCAGTTCTTC. Translating gives CSATGGEVYNEQFF.